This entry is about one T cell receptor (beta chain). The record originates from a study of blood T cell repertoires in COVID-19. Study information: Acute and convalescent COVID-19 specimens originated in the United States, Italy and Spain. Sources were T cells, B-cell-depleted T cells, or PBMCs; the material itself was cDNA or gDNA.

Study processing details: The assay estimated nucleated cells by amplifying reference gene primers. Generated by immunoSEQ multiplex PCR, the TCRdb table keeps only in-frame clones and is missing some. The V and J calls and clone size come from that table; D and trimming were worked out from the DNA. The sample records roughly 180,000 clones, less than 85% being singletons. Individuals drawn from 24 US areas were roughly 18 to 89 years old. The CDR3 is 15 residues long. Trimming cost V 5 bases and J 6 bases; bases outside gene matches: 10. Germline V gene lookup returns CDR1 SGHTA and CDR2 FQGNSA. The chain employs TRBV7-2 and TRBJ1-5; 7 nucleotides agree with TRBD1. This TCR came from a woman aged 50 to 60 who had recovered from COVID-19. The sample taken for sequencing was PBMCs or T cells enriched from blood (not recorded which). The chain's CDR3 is CASSTRQGKGQPQHF. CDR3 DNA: TGTGCCAGCAGCACCCGACAGGGAAAGGGTCAGCCCCAGCATTTT.